These 22 T cell receptor beta chains were sequenced from one sample in a study of shared clonotypes between healthy human individuals. Clones were sequenced by immunoSEQ multiplex PCR, and TCRdb holds only the in-frame ones, with some missing. Among approximately 510,000 clones listed, 79% were seen once. The source material was PBMCs. Receptor source: a woman aged 40 to 50 in good health. Some clones in this sample may be carry-over from other donors' samples.

This clone was counted a few times. The chain uses TRBV6-1 and TRBJ2-1; 12 bases are a match to TRBD2. The CDR3 totals 18 residues. The V and J ends lost 4 bases and 5 bases, in that order; junction bases with no gene match: 12. The V gene's germline CDR1 is MNHNS and CDR2 SASEGT. Here the CDR3 DNA reads TGTGCCAGCAGTGGGCCAACTAGCGGGAGGCTGCGCCACAATGAGCAGTTCTTC. This encodes CASSGPTSGRLRHNEQFF.

The rearrangement uses TRBV6-1 and TRBJ2-7; a possible D gene is TRBD1 (5 bases). V was pared by 6 bases and J by 2 bases, with 11 bases between. Germline-derived CDR1 and CDR2 are MNHNS and SASEGT. This CDR3 region has 13 residues. CDR3 nucleotides: TGTGCCAGCAGGATGACAGAAACCTACGAGCAGTACTTC. Its protein is CASRMTETYEQYF.

The chain joins TRBV10-3 to TRBJ2-5; the match to TRBD2 covers 7 bases. From germline, CDR1 is ENHRY and CDR2 SYGVKD. This CDR3 is 15 amino acids long. The V segment lost 1 base and the J segment 4 bases; nucleotides outside the gene matches: 6. In DNA, the CDR3 is TGTGCCATCAGTGAGTTTAGCGGGTTTCGAGAGACCCAGTACTTC. Translated, it gives CAISEFSGFRETQYF.

The chain uses TRBV9 and TRBJ1-4; 9 bases map to TRBD1. V shed 4 bases, J shed 8 bases, and the junction held 9 bases outside the gene matches. The CDR3 runs to 15 residues. Germline CDR1 and CDR2: SGDLS and YYNGEE. The CDR3 is CASSTRTGVGEKLFF. CDR3 in DNA: TGTGCCAGCAGCACGAGGACAGGGGTTGGGGAAAAACTGTTTTTT.

On this clone: One junction end disagrees with the germline gene, perhaps due to a read error. This sequence joins TRBV6-6 and TRBJ2-1; TRBD2 aligns across 11 bases. Germline CDR1 is MNHNY and CDR2 is SVGAGI (reference sequence). The CDR3 sequence is 15 residues long. The CDR3 nucleotides are TGTGCCAGCGTCCTCCTAGCGGGAGGTGGTGATGAACAGTTCTTC. Its translation: CASVLLAGGGDEQFF.

The V gene is TRBV11-1, the J gene TRBJ2-7; 14 bases are shared with TRBD2. The germline V gene has CDR1 SGHAT and CDR2 FQDESV (reference sequence). The CDR3 contains 16 residues. J lost 5 bases, V lost 4 bases, and 7 bases had no gene match. In DNA, the CDR3 is TGTGCCAGCAGCTGGAGCCCGGGACTAGCGGGAGACGAGCAGTACTTC. Protein sequence: CASSWSPGLAGDEQYF.

This clone was seen a few times. The chain recombines TRBV10-3 with TRBJ2-1; 16 positions match TRBD2. The germline V gene encodes CDR1 ENHRY and CDR2 SYGVKD. This CDR3 has 16 amino acids. The J segment lost 9 bases and the V segment lost 6 bases, leaving 8 bases of the junction unmatched. CDR3 amino acids: CAIRTGTSGRAGEQFF. The CDR3 DNA follows: TGTGCCATCAGAACCGGGACTAGCGGGAGGGCCGGTGAGCAGTTCTTC.

In its sample, this clone was seen a few times. V and J are TRBV28 and TRBJ2-7, with D unresolved. CDR1 and CDR2 (germline): MDHEN, SYDVKM. The V gene lost 5 bases and the J gene lost 3 bases, with 17 bases spanning the gap. The CDR3 has 15 residues. CDR3 amino acids: CASSGRSGRFYEQYF. CDR3 coding DNA: TGTGCCAGCAGTGGACGATCCGGGCGGTTCTACGAGCAGTACTTC.

J is TRBJ2-7 and V is TRBV14; 7 bases are a match to TRBD1. Germline V gene data show CDR1 as SGHDN and CDR2 as FVKESK. The CDR3 covers 15 residues. J was trimmed by 6 bases and V by 0 bases; bases with no gene match: 8. The CDR3 DNA sequence: TGTGCCAGCAGCCAAGAACAGGGGACACTCGGCGAGCAGTACTTC. Its translation is CASSQEQGTLGEQYF.

Here the CDR3 reads CAWSEGGFYTYTF. The CDR3 DNA reads as TGTGCCTGGAGTGAAGGAGGGTTTTACACCTACACCTTC. The rearrangement joins TRBV30 to TRBJ1-2; D unclear. Trimming took 1 base from V and 10 from J, leaving 16 bases between them. This CDR3 region has 13 residues. The germline V gene encodes CDR1 GTSNPN and CDR2 SVGIG (reference sequence).

V usage is TRBV4-2 and J usage is TRBJ2-2, with D possibly matching TRBD2 (6 bases). The CDR3 runs to 17 residues. V gave up 0 bases and J gave up 2 bases, with 13 bases separating them. Per the germline V gene, CDR1 is LGHNA and CDR2 is YNFKEQ. The DNA for the CDR3 is TGTGCCAGCAGCCAAGATATCGCGCGGGGTAACACCGGGGAGCTGTTTTTT. It yields the protein CASSQDIARGNTGELFF.

The chain joins TRBV28 to TRBJ2-5; 9 bases agree with TRBD1. CDR3 size: 14 residues. CDR1 MDHEN and CDR2 SYDVKM come from the germline V gene. Trimming cost V 6 bases and J 7 bases; bases outside gene matches: 9. In DNA form, the CDR3 reads TGTGCCAGCAGACCGCAACAGGGGGCAGGGACCCAGTACTTC. This encodes CASRPQQGAGTQYF.

V is TRBV9 and J is TRBJ2-2; D is ambiguous. Trimming stripped 3 bases from V and 7 bases from J, with 22 bases between. CDR1 SGDLS and CDR2 YYNGEE come from the germline V gene. This CDR3 is built from 17 residues. The CDR3 DNA follows: TGTGCCAGCAGCGCCTACACGAACACTGGAGCCGGCGGGGAGCTGTTTTTT. This translates into CASSAYTNTGAGGELFF.

As to this clone: The junction does not match germline at one end; this may be a read error. This chain connects TRBV5-4 to TRBJ2-1; D remains unclear. CDR3 length: 13 residues. Germline V gives CDR1 SGHNT, CDR2 YYREEE (reference sequence). CDR3 in amino acids: CASNLALGNEQFF. CDR3 DNA: TGTGCCAGCAACTTGGCCCTTGGCAATGAGCAGTTCTTC.

Only a few counts were recorded for this clone. This chain uses TRBV9 with TRBJ1-1; maybe TRBD1 (6 bases). Germline CDR1 is SGDLS and CDR2 is YYNGEE. Trimming pared 0 bases from V and 7 bases from J, leaving 16 bases between. This CDR3 is 15 amino acids long. For the CDR3, the DNA is TGTGCCAGCAGCGTAGCTCCACAGGGCGGCGGTGAAGCTTTCTTT. Translated, it gives CASSVAPQGGGEAFF.

CDR3 protein: CAWSGDPSGLQETQYF. The CDR3 bases are TGTGCCTGGAGTGGGGACCCTAGCGGACTGCAAGAGACCCAGTACTTC. The chain recombines TRBV30 with TRBJ2-5; the match to TRBD2 covers 7 bases. This CDR3 is built from 16 residues. Germline lookup yields CDR1 GTSNPN and CDR2 SVGIG (reference sequence). V lost 1 base and J lost 2; bases outside the gene matches: 10.

The genes are TRBV19 and TRBJ1-3; no clear D gene. Germline assignment: CDR1 LNHDA and CDR2 SQIVND (reference sequence). CDR3 length equals 18 residues. V shed 4 bases and J shed 0 bases, with 19 bases lying between them. CDR3 coding DNA: TGTGCCAGTAGTACCCCGCCGCTTGGACCGGGCTCTGGAAACACCATATATTTT. Protein product: CASSTPPLGPGSGNTIYF.

V gene TRBV15 combines with J gene TRBJ1-4; a possible D gene is TRBD1 (5 bases). The length of the CDR3 is 16 residues. Trimming left V 0 bases short and J 3 bases short, with 11 bases between. Germline V gene data show CDR1 as LNHNV and CDR2 as YYDKDF (reference sequence). In DNA, the CDR3 is TGTGCCACCAGCAGAGATTTATCAGGGTCTAATGAAAAACTGTTTTTT. Translated, it gives CATSRDLSGSNEKLFF. Looking up the rest from reference TRBV15 and TRBJ1-4 gives the full variable domain: DAMVIQNPRYQVTQFGKPVTLSCSQTLNHNVMYWYQQKSSQAPKLLFHYYDKDFNNEADTPDNFQSRRPNTSFCFLDIRSPGLGDTAMYLCATSRDLSGSNEKLFFGSGTQLSVL.

The rearrangement links TRBV14 to TRBJ1-2; D gene ambiguous. Deletions cut 0 bases from V and 4 bases from J, with 6 bases between. CDR1 and CDR2 from the germline V gene are SGHDN and FVKESK. The CDR3 totals 13 residues. The CDR3 coding sequence is TGTGCCAGCAGCCAAGACAGGCTCTATGGCTACACCTTC. It is translated as CASSQDRLYGYTF.

The rearrangement links TRBV5-4 to TRBJ1-5; possible D gene TRBD1, 5 bases. Per germline, CDR1 SGHNT and CDR2 YYREEE (reference sequence). CDR3 length equals 17 residues. With 4 bases removed from V and 0 bases from J, the gap between germline ends came to 17 bases. CDR3 in amino acids: CASSLKPGRISNQPQHF. The CDR3 DNA follows: TGTGCCAGCAGCCTGAAACCGGGACGGATTAGCAATCAGCCCCAGCATTTT.

This clone has at least ten counts. This rearrangement joins TRBV29-1 to TRBJ2-1, with 7 nucleotides matching TRBD1. The junction had 6 bases not matched to a gene; V was cut back by 7 bases and J by 3 bases. The CDR3 covers 13 residues. Germline CDR1 reads SQVTM; CDR2 reads ANQGSEA. CDR3 DNA: TGCAGCGCTTACAGGGGCATCTACAATGAGCAGTTCTTC. It yields the protein CSAYRGIYNEQFF.

The chain recombines TRBV5-1 with TRBJ1-4; a weak D match, TRBD1 (5 bases). Germline values: CDR1 SGHRS, CDR2 YFSETQ. Between the trimmed V and J ends, which lost 1 base and 0 bases, there was a span of 7 bases. The length of the CDR3 is 15 residues. The CDR3 loop reads CASSLRTPTNEKLFF. DNA of the CDR3: TGCGCCAGCAGCTTGAGGACACCAACTAATGAAAAACTGTTTTTT. Full variable domain (outside the CDR3, taken from reference TRBV5-1 and TRBJ1-4): KAGVTQTPRYLIKTRGQQVTLSCSPISGHRSVSWYQQTPGQGLQFLFEYFSETQRNKGNFPGRFSGRQFSNSRSEMNVSTLELGDSALYLCASSLRTPTNEKLFFGSGTQLSVL.